These 18 T cell receptor beta chains originate from one sample sequenced in a study of OX40 agonist ivuxolimab in advanced cancers. The assay was immunoSEQ multiplex PCR, and TCRdb's table has in-frame clones only and misses some. The data show about 75,000 clones, 87% seen once. The sample was CD4+ or CD8+ T cells sorted from blood, taken in a trial of the OX40 agonist ivuxolimab. The receptors were gathered from an adult with an advanced solid tumor such as melanoma, head and neck, liver or kidney cancer.

This clone was seen just once. The chain is built from TRBV9 and TRBJ1-5, with unresolved D. V was cut by 4 bases and J by 2 bases, with 7 bases left in between. CDR3 size: 13 residues. Germline CDR1 is SGDLS and CDR2 is YYNGEE. For the CDR3, the DNA is TGTGCCAGCAGCCGGCAAGGCAATCAGCCCCAGCATTTT. Translated, it gives CASSRQGNQPQHF.

The chain carries TRBV6-6 and TRBJ2-5; perhaps TRBD2 as D (7 bases). Trimming left V 6 bases short and J 5 bases short, with 16 bases between. CDR1 and CDR2 (germline): MNHNY, SVGAGI (reference sequence). The CDR3 totals 14 residues. The CDR3 region is CASSLGGLAETQYF. In DNA, the CDR3 is TGTGCCAGCAGCTTGGGGGGGCTAGCCGAGACCCAGTACTTC.

The chain couples TRBV13 to TRBJ2-1; 13 bases match TRBD2. Germline CDR1 is PRHDT and CDR2 is FYEKMQ (reference sequence). V shed 5 bases and J 9 bases; nucleotides not matched to a gene: 13. The CDR3 extends over 17 amino acids. The CDR3 nucleotides are TGTGCCAGCAGCCGAGGACTAGCGGGAGATTCGTCCGGTGAGCAGTTCTTC. This encodes CASSRGLAGDSSGEQFF.

The chain recombines TRBV5-1 with TRBJ2-5; possible D gene TRBD2, 5 bases. CDR1 and CDR2 from the germline V gene are SGHRS and YFSETQ. The CDR3 is made up of 14 amino acids. V was shortened by 0 bases and J by 3 bases, with 9 bases between the two germline ends. The CDR3 region is CASSLDAGKETQYF. CDR3 nucleotide sequence: TGCGCCAGCAGCTTGGACGCCGGGAAAGAGACCCAGTACTTC.

This clone was counted only a few times. The chain couples TRBV25-1 to TRBJ1-1; D is unclear. Germline V gene data show CDR1 as MGHDK and CDR2 as SYGVNS. This CDR3 region has 12 residues. V lost 8 bases and J 1 base, leaving 8 bases between the germline ends. CDR3 amino acids: CASLDGNTEAFF. CDR3 DNA sequence: TGTGCCAGCCTGGACGGGAACACTGAAGCTTTCTTT.

The rearrangement joins TRBV5-5 to TRBJ2-7; 11 nucleotides match TRBD2. This CDR3 comprises 15 residues. V dropped 4 bases and J dropped 7; count of bases not matched to a gene: 10. Germline V CDR1 and CDR2: SGHKS, YYEKEE (reference sequence). CDR3 coding DNA: TGTGCCAGCAGCGCCCTAGCGGGGGGAACTCGTGAGCAGTACTTC. Translation gives CASSALAGGTREQYF. Filled out from reference TRBV5-5 and TRBJ2-7, the complete variable domain reads DAGVTQSPTHLIKTRGQQVTLRCSPISGHKSVSWYQQVLGQGPQFIFQYYEKEERGRGNFPDRFSARQFPNYSSELNVNALLLGDSALYLCASSALAGGTREQYFGPGTRLTVT.

The chain combines TRBV5-3 with TRBJ1-3, with no clear D. TRBV5-3 is an ORF, and what it does is uncertain. The CDR3 runs to 15 residues. Trimming left V 4 bases short and J 5 bases short, with 16 bases between. The CDR3 DNA reads TGTGCCAGAAGCCTCCAGAGGGTGGAGCGAAACACCATATATTTT. This gives the protein CARSLQRVERNTIYF.

The J gene is TRBJ2-7, the V gene TRBV9; D not resolved. V was pared by 3 bases and J by 2 bases, with 12 bases between. Germline-derived CDR1 and CDR2 are SGDLS and YYNGEE. The CDR3 spans 14 residues. CDR3 in amino acids: CASSAESRAYEQYF. The CDR3 DNA is TGTGCCAGCAGCGCCGAGTCACGCGCCTACGAGCAGTACTTC.

V is TRBV6-1 and J is TRBJ1-1, with D unclear. The germline V and J ends were trimmed by 1 base and 4 bases, with 10 bases remaining between them. Per the germline V gene, CDR1 is MNHNS and CDR2 is SASEGT. The CDR3 length is 14 residues. The CDR3: CASSEVEGITEAFF. DNA of the CDR3: TGTGCCAGCAGTGAAGTAGAGGGCATCACTGAAGCTTTCTTT.

The chain is built from TRBV10-3 and TRBJ2-1, with 10 bases that match TRBD2. Trimming cost V 4 bases and J 7 bases; bases outside gene matches: 7. From germline, CDR1 is ENHRY and CDR2 SYGVKD. The length of the CDR3 is 15 residues. The CDR3 reads CAISAASGRLNEQFF. CDR3 in DNA: TGTGCCATCAGTGCGGCTAGCGGGAGATTAAATGAGCAGTTCTTC.

The CDR3: CASSVPGRSGNTIYF. CDR3 bases: TGTGCCAGCAGTGTTCCGGGACGCAGTGGAAACACCATATATTTT. This sequence joins TRBV28 and TRBJ1-3; D is possibly TRBD1 (5 bases). Germline V lookup: CDR1 MDHEN, CDR2 SYDVKM. V shed 5 bases and J shed 3 bases, with 14 bases lying between them. The CDR3 length is 15 residues.

This sequence joins TRBV15 and TRBJ2-1; the D call may be TRBD1 or TRBD2 (5 bases each). The CDR3 contains 13 residues. Germline V CDR1 and CDR2: LNHNV, YYDKDF (reference sequence). Trimming left V 1 base short and J 15 bases short, with 16 bases between. CDR3 nucleotides: TGTGCCACCAGCAGAGGCCCCCGGGACGCTACGTTCTTC. This gives the protein CATSRGPRDATFF.

This rearrangement joins TRBV27 to TRBJ1-2, with D maybe TRBD1 (5 bases). The CDR3 has 14 residues. Germline CDR1 is MNHEY and CDR2 is SMNVEV (reference sequence). V lost 0 bases and J 4 bases, leaving 9 bases between the germline ends. The CDR3 nucleotides are TGTGCCAGCAGTTTATCGTGGCAGGGCTATGGCTACACCTTC. This translates into CASSLSWQGYGYTF.

This rearrangement joins TRBV5-4 to TRBJ2-7; 7 bases agree with TRBD1. The J call may be faulty, since TRBJ2-5 better matches the DNA end. CDR3 size: 15 residues. CDR1 and CDR2 from the germline V gene are SGHNT and YYREEE (reference sequence). The CDR3 here is CASSLRQGTWETQYF. CDR3 in DNA: TGTGCCAGCAGCCTAAGACAGGGAACATGGGAGACCCAGTACTTC.

The chain recombines TRBV30 with TRBJ1-4; unclear D gene. Trimming took 3 bases from V and 10 from J, leaving 9 bases between them. Germline V gene sequence: CDR1 GTSNPN, CDR2 SVGIG (reference sequence). CDR3 size: 11 residues. The CDR3 here is CAWRDLGKLFF. CDR3 in DNA: TGTGCCTGGAGAGATTTAGGAAAACTGTTTTTT.

V gene TRBV7-9 combines with J gene TRBJ1-1; TRBD1 matches 8 bases. CDR1 SEHNR and CDR2 FQNEAQ come from the germline V gene (reference sequence). This CDR3 has 13 residues. Losses at the gene ends were 1 base for V and 7 bases for J; bases not matched to a gene: 2. The CDR3 sequence is CASSLGGTGEAFF. CDR3 DNA: TGTGCCAGCAGCTTAGGTGGGACAGGTGAAGCTTTCTTT.

CDR3 region: CATSRDTGAYNQPQHF. Written as DNA, the CDR3 is TGTGCCACCAGCAGGGATACAGGGGCCTACAATCAGCCCCAGCATTTT. The chain joins TRBV15 to TRBJ1-5; 7 bases align to TRBD1. The CDR3 is 16 residues long. The germline V gene encodes CDR1 LNHNV and CDR2 YYDKDF (reference sequence). V shed 3 bases, J shed 3 bases, and the junction held 8 bases outside the gene matches.

The J gene is TRBJ1-5, the V gene TRBV21-1; no check of the table's D call, TRBD1, against the DNA was made. TRBV21-1 counts as a pseudogene. The CDR3 has 23 amino acids. The CDR3 DNA is TGTGCCAGCAGCAAAGAAGAATTTTTGAGCCCACCTGGCGGGACAGGGAAAAATCAGCCCCAGCATTTT. The encoded protein is CASSKEEFLSPPGGTGKNQPQHF.